This TCR beta chain is drawn from a study of T cell responses to AZD1222 COVID-19 vaccine. Overall study context: Pooling was applied to second doses at about 4 or about 12 weeks. Study observations and caveats: Unmutated regions of variants are reportedly targeted by nearly half of spike-specific TCRs. Females made up more of the donors, who were largely white British, and clonal diversity may have come out too low.

From germline, CDR1 is SEHNR and CDR2 FQNEAQ (reference sequence). Trimming removed 5 bases from V and 8 bases from J, with 18 bases in between. This CDR3 is 14 amino acids long. Remarks on this clone: Its specificity is not known.

Generated by immunoSEQ multiplex PCR, the TCRdb table keeps only in-frame clones and is missing some. The data hold some 130,000 clones, with roughly 90% observed a single time. The receptor was derived from an adult in good health. The sample consisted of peripheral blood, taken on day 0 of AZD1222 vaccination. The gene calls are TRBV7-9 and TRBJ1-2, with a tentative D call TRBD1 (6 bases). The CDR3 nucleotides read TGTGCCAGCAGCCTCGCCCACGGGGGCGGAGGCTACACCTTC. Its translation is CASSLAHGGGGYTF.